This T cell receptor (beta chain) was sequenced for a study of a mutant IDH1 vaccine in newly diagnosed glioma. Overall study context: Patients got their first vaccination 4-6 weeks after radiotherapy alone, or with temozolomide cycles. Sex distribution of treated patients was around 62% male and about 38% female; mean age was about 40 years. Earlier treatment was radiotherapy, temozolomide, or both, with most getting both.

Sample time point: week 35, safety follow-up. Doses consisted of 300 ug of mutant IDH1 20-mer peptide each, paired with topical imiquimod. New IDH1-mutant, ATRX-lost WHO grade 3 or 4 astrocytomas occurred in donors. V was pared by 3 bases and J by 3 bases, with 3 bases of the junction left unmatched. Germline assignment: CDR1 MGHRA and CDR2 YSYEKL. The CDR3 spans 14 residues. Clones were read by immunoSEQ multiplex PCR, and TCRdb kept only the in-frame ones, dropping some. This table has around 40,000 clones, around 91% appearing once. This clone was detected once. The target antigen is unknown. The chain is built from TRBV4-1 and TRBJ2-3; 7 nucleotides line up with TRBD2. Specimen: PBMCs, collected from a glioma patient whose treatment included an IDH1 peptide vaccine. The sequence came from a man in his forties with glioma. The CDR3 spells CASSQPGGTDTQYF. The CDR3 coding sequence is TGCGCCAGCAGCCAGCCCGGGGGGACAGATACGCAGTATTTT.